The rows below give T cell receptor beta chains drawn from one sample of a study of beta chain features in type 1 diabetes. Clones were read by immunoSEQ multiplex PCR, and TCRdb kept only the in-frame ones, dropping some. The profile covers under 450,000 clones, with about 15% appearing a single time and about 0.04% taken by the ten largest. The sample taken for sequencing was naive CD4+ T cells from blood. Receptors originate from a man aged 30 to 45 in good health. Each CDR3 is given with its conserved first and last residue. The order of the fields is D gene, J gene, clone size, V gene, CDR3 DNA, CDR3 protein. The D gene is left open where the match is weak. Expanded clones get a size class; other rows say once, few or many, or leave the size out.

NA,TRBJ2-3,NA,TRBV7-9,TGTGCCAGCAGCCTACCCCCATGGCGGGGTCCTAGCACAGATACGCAGTATTTT,CASSLPPWRGPSTDTQYF
TRBD1,TRBJ2-7,few,TRBV18,TGTGCCAGCTCACCATACGCAACAGGGGGAACCGAGCAGTACTTC,CASSPYATGGTEQYF
NA,TRBJ1-2,few,TRBV25-1,TGTGCCAGCAGTGACCGGAGGGAGAGGGGCTACACCTTC,CASSDRRERGYTF
NA,TRBJ1-5,NA,TRBV29-1,TGCAGCGTCCAGGCGCCTGGTAGCAATCAGCCCCAGCATTTT,CSVQAPGSNQPQHF
NA,TRBJ2-3,NA,TRBV4-3,TGCGCCAGCAGCCAAGTCAGGGGCTCGACAGATACGCAGTATTTT,CASSQVRGSTDTQYF
NA,TRBJ2-3,NA,TRBV2,TGTGCCAGCAAACCAGGGGCAGATACGCAGTATTTT,CASKPGADTQYF
NA,TRBJ2-1,NA,TRBV7-3,TGTGCCAGCAGCTTGGGCGGACGGGACAATGAGCAGTTCTTC,CASSLGGRDNEQFF
NA,TRBJ2-1,few,TRBV7-2,TGTGCCAGCAGCTTAGGAGTCCTAGCATACAATGAGCAGTTCTTC,CASSLGVLAYNEQFF
NA,TRBJ2-3,NA,TRBV7-2,TGTGCCAGCAGCTATTCTCGGACCGGGGGAAATACGCAGTATTTT,CASSYSRTGGNTQYF
NA,TRBJ2-3,few,TRBV7-9,TGTGCCAGCAGCACGACTTCTAGCACAGATACGCAGTATTTT,CASSTTSSTDTQYF
NA,TRBJ2-5,few,TRBV5-4,TGTGCCAGCAGCTTGGTCTCTAGCGAAGAGACCCAGTACTTC,CASSLVSSEETQYF
TRBD2,TRBJ2-1,NA,TRBV14,TGTGCCAGCAGCCAAGATTGGGGAGCGGGAGGTCTCCATGAGCAGTTCTTC,CASSQDWGAGGLHEQFF
NA,TRBJ2-2,few,TRBV10-3,TGTGCCATCAGCTTGGGGGACTCGAACACCGGGGAGCTGTTTTTT,CAISLGDSNTGELFF
NA,TRBJ2-3,few,TRBV5-1,TGCGCCAGCAGCTTCGGACAGAGCACAGATACGCAGTATTTT,CASSFGQSTDTQYF
NA,TRBJ2-3,few,TRBV15,TGTGCCACCACTCCGGACTATGAAAATACGCAGTATTTT,CATTPDYENTQYF
TRBD1,TRBJ2-2,few,TRBV19,TGTGCCAGTAGTACCGGGACAGCGAACACCGGGGAGCTGTTTTTT,CASSTGTANTGELFF
NA,TRBJ2-5,NA,TRBV27,TGTGCCAGCAGTTTCCGGGGAGAGACCCAGTACTTC,CASSFRGETQYF
TRBD1,TRBJ1-1,NA,TRBV20-1,TGCAGTGCACAGGGGACTGAAGCTTTCTTT,CSAQGTEAFF
NA,TRBJ2-6,many,TRBV15,TGTGCCACCAGCAGAGCAGGCGGTGGGGCCAACGTCCTGACTTTC,CATSRAGGGANVLTF
NA,TRBJ2-7,NA,TRBV10-2,TGCGCCAGCAGGGCCCGGGACGAGCAGTACTTC,CASRARDEQYF
NA,TRBJ1-3,few,TRBV4-1,TGCGCCAGCAGCCAAGCCACAGTGGGACTCTCTGGAAACACCATATATTTT,CASSQATVGLSGNTIYF
NA,TRBJ2-7,NA,TRBV27,TGTGCCTGCGGGACGAACCGCCTAGGGCAGTACTTC,CACGTNRLGQYF
NA,TRBJ2-3,few,TRBV5-1,TGCGCCAGCAGGGAAAGGAGTGCAGATACGCAGTATTTT,CASRERSADTQYF
NA,TRBJ2-3,NA,TRBV15,TGTGCCACGGGGGGACGTGTCACAGATACGCAGTATTTT,CATGGRVTDTQYF
NA,TRBJ2-3,few,TRBV30,TGTGCCTGGAGTGCTAATGTAGGGGTGGCAGATACGCAGTATTTT,CAWSANVGVADTQYF
NA,TRBJ1-1,NA,TRBV29-1,TGCAGCGTTGAACGGGGGTTCACTGAAGCTTTCTTT,CSVERGFTEAFF
NA,TRBJ1-3,NA,TRBV15,TGTGCCACCAGCAGTCCTCTCTCTGGAAACACCATATATTTT,CATSSPLSGNTIYF
TRBD1,TRBJ1-5,NA,TRBV7-9,TGTGCCAGCAGCTCAAGCCGACAGGGGGCGGATAGCAATCAGCCCCAGCATTTT,CASSSSRQGADSNQPQHF
NA,TRBJ2-1,few,TRBV9,TGTGCCAGCAGCCCCCGAACGGGGGCATCGATCTTC,CASSPRTGASIF
NA,TRBJ2-2,NA,TRBV7-2,TGTGCCAGCAGCTTGATTTTAGAGGGATCCGGGGAGCTGTTTTTT,CASSLILEGSGELFF
NA,TRBJ1-2,NA,TRBV30,TGTGCCTGGAGTGTACAAGGGACTTACGGCTACACCTTC,CAWSVQGTYGYTF
NA,TRBJ1-2,few,TRBV27,TGTGCCAGCAGTTTTTCAGGCGGGAACTATGGCTACACCTTC,CASSFSGGNYGYTF
NA,TRBJ2-1,NA,TRBV5-4,TGTGCCAGCAGCCCTCCGAGCGCGGGATTACACAATGAGCAGTTCTTC,CASSPPSAGLHNEQFF
TRBD1,TRBJ2-5,few,TRBV15,TGTGCCACCAGCAGATTTCAGGGGGTGACCCAGTACTTC,CATSRFQGVTQYF
TRBD2,TRBJ2-1,few,TRBV2,TGTGCCAGCAGTGAGGTCCTAGCGGCCTACAATGAGCAGTTCTTC,CASSEVLAAYNEQFF
NA,TRBJ2-6,few,TRBV7-2,TGTGCCAGCAGCTTGCCCATTACTGGGGCCAACGTCCTGACTTTC,CASSLPITGANVLTF
NA,TRBJ2-7,few,TRBV4-1,TGCGCCAGCAGCCGTAGGCCGGACACTGGAGAGCAGTACTTC,CASSRRPDTGEQYF
TRBD2,TRBJ2-1,few,TRBV9,TGTGCCAGCAGCGTAGGGGACTACTCTAATGAGCAGTTCTTC,CASSVGDYSNEQFF
NA,TRBJ2-5,NA,TRBV6-1,TGTGCCAGCAGTGAAGCTCTGCGAGCGTGGGCCCAAGAGACCCAGTACTTC,CASSEALRAWAQETQYF
NA,TRBJ2-1,NA,TRBV6-5,TGTGCCAGCAGCCTGGGTTCCACCTACAATGAGCAGTTCTTC,CASSLGSTYNEQFF
TRBD1,TRBJ1-2,few,TRBV6-1,TGTGCCAGCAGTGAGCAGGGGGACTATGGCTACACCTTC,CASSEQGDYGYTF
TRBD2,TRBJ2-3,NA,TRBV5-4,TGTGCCAGCAGCCCGGGACTAGCGGGGGCCAGCACAGATACGCAGTATTTT,CASSPGLAGASTDTQYF
TRBD1,TRBJ2-6,few,TRBV25-1,TGTGCCAGCCAGACCGGGACAGCCTTCTCTGGGGCCAACGTCCTGACTTTC,CASQTGTAFSGANVLTF
NA,TRBJ1-2,NA,TRBV6-6,TGTGCCAGCAGTTACTCCCCCGAAATCTACTATGGCTACACCTTC,CASSYSPEIYYGYTF
NA,TRBJ2-7,NA,TRBV29-1,TGCAGCGCCCCCGCCCGGGCAGGGCAAATAAACGAGCAGTACTTC,CSAPARAGQINEQYF
NA,TRBJ2-4,NA,TRBV4-3,TGCGACAGCAGCCAGGAACCAATTCGGGGAACCTTAGCCAAAAACATTCAGTACTTC,CDSSQEPIRGTLAKNIQYF
NA,TRBJ2-1,few,TRBV27,TGTGCCAGTCTGGCTAGGGGATCGGGCTCCTACAATGAGCAGTTCTTC,CASLARGSGSYNEQFF
TRBD1,TRBJ2-3,few,TRBV7-2,TGTGCCAGCAGCAACACAGGGGGCTGGACAGATACGCAGTATTTT,CASSNTGGWTDTQYF
TRBD2,TRBJ2-1,few,TRBV19,TGTGCCAGTAGTACCGGACTAGCGGGAGTTCGCTACAATGAGCAGTTCTTC,CASSTGLAGVRYNEQFF
TRBD1,TRBJ2-3,many,TRBV14,TGTGCCAGCAGCCCAGGACAGGCGGCTGATACGCAGTATTTT,CASSPGQAADTQYF
TRBD1,TRBJ2-1,few,TRBV7-2,TGTGCCAGCAAGGGGGCTAACAATGAGCAGTTCTTC,CASKGANNEQFF
NA,TRBJ1-2,NA,TRBV9,TGTGCCAGCAGCCCCCGTACAGGGATTGGCTACACCTTC,CASSPRTGIGYTF
NA,TRBJ2-1,few,TRBV5-6,TGTGCCAGCAGCGGGTCTAGAGGTGAGCAGTTCTTC,CASSGSRGEQFF
NA,TRBJ2-7,few,TRBV4-1,TGCGCCAGCAGCCAAGACCCGTCGGCAGGGATAACCTACGAGCAGTACTTC,CASSQDPSAGITYEQYF